This record looks at one T cell receptor beta chain sequence and its context. What it binds is not known. This sample was taken from a study of cytomegalovirus exposure and HLA in healthy donors. Findings of the study overall: The study listed about 150 cytomegalovirus-associated TCR beta chains. CMV serostatus was the only immune exposure information that was available.

Vbeta (60) and Jbeta (13) primers were used in the PCR. Sequenced by immunoSEQ multiplex PCR; TCRdb stores in-frame clones only, minus some. The top ten clones hold around 24% of a sample with roughly 90,000 clones, roughly 72% of them seen once. The ends lost 1 base at V and 5 bases at J; junction bases unmatched: 10. The CDR3 runs to 16 residues. The germline CDR1 and CDR2 sequences are MNHEY and SVGAGI. This sequence originates from a man aged 25-40 years in good health and CMV-seropositive. The sequenced sample was PBMCs. The V call is TRBV6-5, the J call TRBJ1-1; TRBD1 matches 7 bases. The DNA for the CDR3 is TGTGCCAGCAGTTACTTAGGGGGCGCGGGTTGGACTGAAGCTTTCTTT. Protein: CASSYLGGAGWTEAFF.